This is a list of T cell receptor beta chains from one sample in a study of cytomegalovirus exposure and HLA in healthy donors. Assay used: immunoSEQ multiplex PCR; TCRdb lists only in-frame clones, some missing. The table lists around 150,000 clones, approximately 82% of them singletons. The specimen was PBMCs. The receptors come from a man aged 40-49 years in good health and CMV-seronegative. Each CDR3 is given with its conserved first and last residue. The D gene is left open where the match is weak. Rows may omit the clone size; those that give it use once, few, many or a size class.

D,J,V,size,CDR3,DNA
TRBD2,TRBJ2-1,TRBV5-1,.,CASSPETGTSNNEQFF,TGCGCCAGCAGCCCCGAAACCGGGACTAGTAACAATGAGCAGTTCTTC
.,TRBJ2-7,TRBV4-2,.,CASSQDRASYYEQYF,TGTGCCAGCAGCCAAGATCGGGCTAGCTACTACGAGCAGTACTTC
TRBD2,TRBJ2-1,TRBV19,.,CASSISGLAPNEFF,TGTGCCAGTAGTATCTCGGGACTAGCGCCTAATGAGTTCTTC
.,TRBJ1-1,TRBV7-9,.,CASRRQVNTEAFF,TGTGCCAGCAGACGACAGGTGAACACTGAAGCTTTCTTT
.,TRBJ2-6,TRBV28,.,CASRYNPGRDISGANVLTF,TGTGCCAGCAGGTATAACCCTGGCAGGGATATCTCTGGGGCCAACGTCCTGACTTTC
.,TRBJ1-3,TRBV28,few,CASTTVGNTIYF,TGTGCCAGCACTACTGTTGGAAACACCATATATTTT
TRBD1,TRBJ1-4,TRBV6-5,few,CASSSDREKLFF,TGTGCCAGCAGCTCGGACAGGGAAAAACTGTTTTTT
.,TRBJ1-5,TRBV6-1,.,CASTPSGNDDQPQHF,TGTGCCAGCACCCCGTCAGGGAATGATGATCAGCCCCAGCATTTT
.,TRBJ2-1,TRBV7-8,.,CASSFTGSSYNEQFF,TGTGCCAGCAGCTTCACAGGTAGCTCCTACAATGAGCAGTTCTTC
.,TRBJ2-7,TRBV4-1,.,CASSQEGPGIQF,TGCGCCAGCAGCCAAGAGGGTCCAGGGATCCAATTC
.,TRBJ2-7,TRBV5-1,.,CASSLEQEQYF,TGCGCCAGCAGCTTAGAACAGGAGCAGTACTTC
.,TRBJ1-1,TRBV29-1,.,CSVVQGFDTEAFF,TGCAGCGTTGTTCAGGGCTTTGACACTGAAGCTTTCTTT
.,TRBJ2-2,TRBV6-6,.,CASNPTGNTGELFF,TGTGCCAGCAACCCGACAGGGAACACCGGGGAGCTGTTTTTT
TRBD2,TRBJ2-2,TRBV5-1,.,CASSLVSGGPGTGELFF,TGCGCCAGCAGCTTGGTTAGCGGGGGCCCGGGCACCGGGGAGCTGTTTTTT
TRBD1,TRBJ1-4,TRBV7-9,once,CASSLGQINEKLFF,TGTGCCAGCAGCCTGGGACAGATTAATGAAAAACTGTTTTTT
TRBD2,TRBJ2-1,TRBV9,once,CASSVESGTIYNEQFF,TGTGCCAGCAGCGTAGAGAGCGGGACCATTTACAATGAGCAGTTCTTC
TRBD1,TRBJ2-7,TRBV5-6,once,CASSLARTGGSYEQYF,TGTGCCAGCAGCTTGGCGCGGACAGGGGGCTCCTACGAGCAGTACTTC
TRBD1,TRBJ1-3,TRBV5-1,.,CASSRQGDSGNTIYF,TGCGCCAGCAGCCGACAGGGCGATTCTGGAAACACCATATATTTT
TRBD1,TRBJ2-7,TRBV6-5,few,CASSKGTGGFYEQYF,TGTGCCAGCAGTAAAGGGACAGGGGGCTTCTACGAGCAGTACTTC
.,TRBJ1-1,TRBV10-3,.,CAISERTNTEAFF,TGTGCCATCAGTGAAAGGACTAACACTGAAGCTTTCTTT
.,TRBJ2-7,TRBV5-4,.,CASSLGTALSYEQYF,TGTGCCAGCAGCCTGGGGACTGCCCTGTCCTACGAGCAGTACTTC
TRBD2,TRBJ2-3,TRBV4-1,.,CASSQDRLAGATDTQYF,TGCGCCAGCAGCCAAGATCGCCTAGCGGGGGCCACAGATACGCAGTATTTT
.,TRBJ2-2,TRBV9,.,CASSAGLAGWNTGELFF,TGTGCCAGCAGCGCCGGACTGGCGGGGTGGAACACCGGGGAGCTGTTTTTT
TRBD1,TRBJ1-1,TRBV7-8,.,CASSLDRDTEAFF,TGTGCCAGCAGCTTGGACAGGGATACTGAAGCTTTCTTT
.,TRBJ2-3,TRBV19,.,CASSISIGSPSNTQYF,TGTGCCAGTAGTATTTCGATTGGGAGCCCCTCAAATACGCAGTATTTT
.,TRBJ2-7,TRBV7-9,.,CASSSDLIPYEQYF,TGTGCCAGCAGCTCCGACTTGATTCCCTACGAGCAGTACTTC
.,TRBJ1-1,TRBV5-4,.,CASNSGGPMNTEAFF,TGTGCCAGCAACTCGGGAGGGCCGATGAACACTGAAGCTTTCTTT
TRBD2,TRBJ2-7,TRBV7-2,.,CASSRGLAGETYEQYF,TGTGCCAGCAGCCGGGGACTAGCGGGGGAAACCTACGAGCAGTACTTC
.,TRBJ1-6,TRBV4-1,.,CASSQAGHPYSPLHF,TGCGCCAGCAGCCAAGCCGGACACCCTTATTCACCCCTCCACTTT
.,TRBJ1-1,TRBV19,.,CAIGSDTGTEAFF,TGTGCCATCGGATCCGACACTGGAACTGAAGCTTTCTTT
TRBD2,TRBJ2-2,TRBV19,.,CASSIGSSGIGTGELFF,TGTGCCAGTAGTATCGGGTCTAGCGGGATCGGCACCGGGGAGCTGTTTTTT
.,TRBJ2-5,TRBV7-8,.,CASSLGHIQETQYF,TGTGCCAGCAGCCTCGGACATATCCAAGAGACCCAGTACTTC
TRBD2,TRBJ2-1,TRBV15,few,CATSRELAGASYNEQFF,TGTGCCACCAGCAGGGAATTAGCGGGGGCCTCCTACAATGAGCAGTTCTTC
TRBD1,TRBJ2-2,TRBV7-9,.,CASSLGQGANTGELFF,TGTGCCAGCAGCTTGGGACAGGGCGCTAACACCGGGGAGCTGTTTTTT
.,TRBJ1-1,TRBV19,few,CASSIIPGTEAFF,TGTGCCAGTAGTATTATACCAGGCACTGAAGCTTTCTTT
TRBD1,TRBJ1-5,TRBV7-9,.,CASSLGDRGGNQPQHF,TGTGCCAGCAGCTTAGGGGACAGGGGTGGCAATCAGCCCCAGCATTTT
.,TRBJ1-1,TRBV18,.,CASSLSGGKNTEAFF,TGTGCCAGCTCACTCAGCGGGGGAAAGAACACTGAAGCTTTCTTT
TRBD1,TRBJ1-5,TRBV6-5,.,CASSRGDRNQPQHF,TGTGCCAGCAGTAGAGGGGACAGAAATCAGCCCCAGCATTTT